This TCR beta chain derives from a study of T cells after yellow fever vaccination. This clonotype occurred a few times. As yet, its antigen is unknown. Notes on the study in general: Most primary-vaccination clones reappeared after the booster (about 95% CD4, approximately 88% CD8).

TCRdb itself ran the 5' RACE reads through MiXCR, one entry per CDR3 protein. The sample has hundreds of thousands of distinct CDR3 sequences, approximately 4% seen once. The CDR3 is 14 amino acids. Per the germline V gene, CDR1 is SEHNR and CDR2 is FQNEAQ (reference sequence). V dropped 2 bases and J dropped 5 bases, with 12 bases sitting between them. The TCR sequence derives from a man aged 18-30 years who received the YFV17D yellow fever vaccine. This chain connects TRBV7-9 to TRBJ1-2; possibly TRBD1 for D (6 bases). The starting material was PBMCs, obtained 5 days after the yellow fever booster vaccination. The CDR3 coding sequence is TGTGCCAGCAGCTTACGGGGGGCGCTTTATGGCTACACCTTC. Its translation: CASSLRGALYGYTF. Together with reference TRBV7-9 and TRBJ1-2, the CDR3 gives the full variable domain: DTGVSQNPRHKITKRGQNVTFRCDPISEHNRLYWYRQTLGQGPEFLTYFQNEAQLEKSRLLSDRFSAERPKGSFSTLEIQRTEQGDSAMYLCASSLRGALYGYTFGSGTRLTVV.